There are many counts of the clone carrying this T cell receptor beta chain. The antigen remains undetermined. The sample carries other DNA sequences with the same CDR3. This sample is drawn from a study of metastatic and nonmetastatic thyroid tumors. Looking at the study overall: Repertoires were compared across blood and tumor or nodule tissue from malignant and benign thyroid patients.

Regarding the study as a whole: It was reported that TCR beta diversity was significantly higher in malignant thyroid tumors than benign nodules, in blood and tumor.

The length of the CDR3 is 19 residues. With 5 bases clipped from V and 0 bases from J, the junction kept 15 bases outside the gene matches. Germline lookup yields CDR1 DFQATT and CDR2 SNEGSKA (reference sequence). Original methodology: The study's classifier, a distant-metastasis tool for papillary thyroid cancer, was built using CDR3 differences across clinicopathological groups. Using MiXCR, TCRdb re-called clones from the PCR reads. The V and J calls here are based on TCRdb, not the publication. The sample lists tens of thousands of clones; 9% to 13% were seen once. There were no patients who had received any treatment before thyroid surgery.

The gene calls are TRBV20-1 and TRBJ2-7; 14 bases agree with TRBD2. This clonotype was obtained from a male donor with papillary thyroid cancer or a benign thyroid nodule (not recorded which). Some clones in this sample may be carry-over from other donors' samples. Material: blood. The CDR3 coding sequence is TGCAGTGCTCCTACCCGAGGACTAGCGGGAGGTCCAAGCTCCTACGAGCAGTACTTC. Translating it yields CSAPTRGLAGGPSSYEQYF.